This T cell receptor (beta chain) was recovered during a study of control samples from healthy donors and cancer patients. Generated by immunoSEQ multiplex PCR, the TCRdb table keeps only in-frame clones and is missing some. The table lists over 150,000 clones, 90% to 95% of them singletons, with over 1.3% in the top ten. Between the trimmed V and J ends, which lost 6 bases and 4 bases, there was a span of 12 bases. This CDR3 region has 13 residues. Germline V gene lookup returns CDR1 MNHEY and CDR2 SMNVEV (reference sequence). The chain is built from TRBV27 and TRBJ1-1; TRBD1 is a possible D gene (5 bases). This clonotype was obtained from a young man in good health. The sequencing input was blood. The CDR3 DNA reads as TGTGCCAGCAGCAGGGTGAGGGGCACTGAAGCTTTCTTT. Its translation is CASSRVRGTEAFF.